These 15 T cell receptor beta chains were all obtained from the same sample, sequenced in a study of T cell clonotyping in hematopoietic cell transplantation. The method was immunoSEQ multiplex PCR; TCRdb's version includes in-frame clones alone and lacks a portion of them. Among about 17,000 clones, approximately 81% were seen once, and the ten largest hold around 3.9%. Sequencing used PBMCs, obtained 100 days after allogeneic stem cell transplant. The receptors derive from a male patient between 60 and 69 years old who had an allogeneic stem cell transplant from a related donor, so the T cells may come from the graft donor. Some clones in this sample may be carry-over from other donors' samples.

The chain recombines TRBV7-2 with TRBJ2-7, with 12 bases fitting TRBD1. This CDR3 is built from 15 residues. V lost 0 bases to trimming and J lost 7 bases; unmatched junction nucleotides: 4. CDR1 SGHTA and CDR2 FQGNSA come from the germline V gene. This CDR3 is CASSLAGQGALEQYF. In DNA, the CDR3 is TGTGCCAGCAGCTTAGCGGGACAGGGGGCGCTGGAGCAGTACTTC.

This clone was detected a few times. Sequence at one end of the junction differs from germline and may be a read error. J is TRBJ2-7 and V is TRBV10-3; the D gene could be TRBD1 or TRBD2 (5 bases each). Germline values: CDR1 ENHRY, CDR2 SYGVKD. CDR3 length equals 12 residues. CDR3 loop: CAISEGGTGIRF. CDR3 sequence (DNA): TGTGCCATCAGTGAAGGTGGGACGGGGATAAGGTTC.

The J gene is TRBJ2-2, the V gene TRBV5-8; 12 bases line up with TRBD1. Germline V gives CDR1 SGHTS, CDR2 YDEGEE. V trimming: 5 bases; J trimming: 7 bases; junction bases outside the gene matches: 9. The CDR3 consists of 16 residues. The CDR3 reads CASSRPGTGGVGELFF. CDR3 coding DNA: TGTGCCAGCAGTCGTCCCGGGACAGGGGGCGTCGGGGAGCTGTTTTTT.

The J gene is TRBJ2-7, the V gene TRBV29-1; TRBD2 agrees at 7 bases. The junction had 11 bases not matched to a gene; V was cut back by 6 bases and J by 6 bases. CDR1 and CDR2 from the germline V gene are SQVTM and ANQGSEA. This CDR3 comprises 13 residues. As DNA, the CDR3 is TGCAGCGTCCGACTAGCTATATCGCCCGAGCAGTACTTC. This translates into CSVRLAISPEQYF.

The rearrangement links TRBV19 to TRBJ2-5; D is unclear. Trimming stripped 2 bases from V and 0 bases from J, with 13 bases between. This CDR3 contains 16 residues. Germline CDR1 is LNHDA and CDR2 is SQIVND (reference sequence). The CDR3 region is CASSIRPETYQETQYF. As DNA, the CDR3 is TGTGCCAGTAGTATACGCCCTGAAACCTACCAAGAGACCCAGTACTTC.

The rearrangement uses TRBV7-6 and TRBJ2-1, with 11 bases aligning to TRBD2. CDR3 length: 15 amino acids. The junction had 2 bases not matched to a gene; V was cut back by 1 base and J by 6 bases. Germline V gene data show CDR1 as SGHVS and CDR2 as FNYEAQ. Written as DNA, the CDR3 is TGTGCCAGCAGCTTAGTTGGGACTAGCGGCAATGAGCAGTTCTTC. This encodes CASSLVGTSGNEQFF.

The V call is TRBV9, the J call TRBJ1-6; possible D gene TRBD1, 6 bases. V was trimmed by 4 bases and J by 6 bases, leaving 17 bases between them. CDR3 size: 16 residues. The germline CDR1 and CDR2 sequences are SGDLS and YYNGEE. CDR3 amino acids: CASSTGQGTLNSPLHF. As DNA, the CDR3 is TGTGCCAGCAGCACCGGTCAGGGGACGCTTAATTCACCCCTCCACTTT.

CDR3 DNA sequence: TGTGCCAGCAGCTTAGAGTCTAGCGGGGTTAATGAGCAGTTCTTC. The encoded protein is CASSLESSGVNEQFF. The genes are TRBV11-3 and TRBJ2-1; TRBD2 aligns across 9 bases. The CDR3 contains 15 residues. Germline CDR1 and CDR2: SGHNT and YENEEA. J gave up 7 bases and V 0 bases, and 4 bases lay outside the gene matches. Full variable domain (missing parts from reference TRBV11-3 and TRBJ2-1): EAGVVQSPRYKIIEKKQPVAFWCNPISGHNTLYWYLQNLGQGPELLIRYENEEAVDDSQLPKDRFSAERLKGVDSTLKIQPAELGDSAVYLCASSLESSGVNEQFFGPGTRLTVL.

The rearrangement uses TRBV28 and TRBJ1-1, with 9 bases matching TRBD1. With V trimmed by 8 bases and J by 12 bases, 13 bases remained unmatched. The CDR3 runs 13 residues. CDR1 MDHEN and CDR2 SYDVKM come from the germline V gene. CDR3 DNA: TGTGCCAGCTTCCCGGGACAGGGAATAGGAACTTTCTTT. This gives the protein CASFPGQGIGTFF. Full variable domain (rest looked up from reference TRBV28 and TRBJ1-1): DVKVTQSSRYLVKRTGEKVFLECVQDMDHENMFWYRQDPGLGLRLIYFSYDVKMKEKGDIPEGYSVSREKKERFSLILESASTNQTSMYLCASFPGQGIGTFFGQGTRLTVV.

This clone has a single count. CDR3: CASSSQDRDGYTF. CDR3 coding DNA: TGTGCCAGCAGCTCTCAGGATCGGGATGGCTACACCTTC. The V gene is TRBV7-8, the J gene TRBJ1-2; D call uncertain. CDR1 and CDR2 (germline): SGHVS, FQNEAQ. This CDR3 region has 13 residues. Trimming stripped 4 bases from V and 6 bases from J, with 12 bases between.

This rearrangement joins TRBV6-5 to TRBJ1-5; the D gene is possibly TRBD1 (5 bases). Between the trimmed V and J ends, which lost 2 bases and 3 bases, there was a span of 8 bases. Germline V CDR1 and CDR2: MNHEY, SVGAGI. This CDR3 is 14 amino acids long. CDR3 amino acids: CASSYRGLNQPQHF. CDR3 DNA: TGTGCCAGCAGTTACAGGGGCCTCAATCAGCCCCAGCATTTT.

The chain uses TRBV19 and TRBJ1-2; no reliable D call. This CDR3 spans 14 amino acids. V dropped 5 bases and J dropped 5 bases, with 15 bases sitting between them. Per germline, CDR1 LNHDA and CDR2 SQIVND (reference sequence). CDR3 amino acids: CASSGIRHEYGYTF. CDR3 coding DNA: TGTGCCAGTAGTGGAATAAGACATGAATATGGCTACACCTTC.

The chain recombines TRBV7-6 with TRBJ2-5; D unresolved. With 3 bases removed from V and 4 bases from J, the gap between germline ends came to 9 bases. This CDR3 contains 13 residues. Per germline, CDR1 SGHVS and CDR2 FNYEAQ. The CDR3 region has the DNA TGTGCCAGCAGCTTCCTCTCAGGAGAGACCCAGTACTTC. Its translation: CASSFLSGETQYF.

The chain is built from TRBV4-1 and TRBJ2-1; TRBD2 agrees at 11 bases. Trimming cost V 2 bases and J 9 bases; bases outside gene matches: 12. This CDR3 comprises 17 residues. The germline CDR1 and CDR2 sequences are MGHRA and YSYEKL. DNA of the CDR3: TGCGCCAGCAGCCAACTTCTAGCGGGAGGCCTCGTTCGTGAGCAGTTCTTC. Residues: CASSQLLAGGLVREQFF.

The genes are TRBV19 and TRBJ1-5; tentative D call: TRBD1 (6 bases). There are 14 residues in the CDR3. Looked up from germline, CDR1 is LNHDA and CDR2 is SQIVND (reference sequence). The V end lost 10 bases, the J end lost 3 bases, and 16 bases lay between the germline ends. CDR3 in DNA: TGTGCCACCTCCTATGGGACAAACAATCAGCCCCAGCATTTT. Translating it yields CATSYGTNNQPQHF.